This T cell receptor (beta chain) originates from a study of shared clonotypes between healthy human individuals (dated by TCRdb to about 2020). In the study overall: Three men and two women, aged 18 to 49 years, made up the cohort. Blood TCR repertoires of a handful of healthy adults were deeply sequenced to estimate repertoire size and the extent of clonotype sharing between individuals. To increase sequencing depth and limit assay-specific biases, TCR repertoire library preparation and sequencing were carried out by different laboratories using diverse techniques. For each donor, CD4 naive and CD4 memory were each given three plates, CD8 naive was given two plates, and CD8 memory was given one plate. Between about 0.8 and 9.5 billion PBMCs per donor were obtained by leukapheresis. Points the paper makes about the study in general: The genetic and exposure-history diversity represented was limited by the small number of donors. Sampling was restricted to blood, and TCR repertoires in tissue are likely to differ from TCR repertoires in blood. Pairwise subsampling indicated that sequencing depth was expected to affect the degree of clonotype sharing among donors. Incomplete sequencing was indicated by rarefaction of sorted-subset datasets, despite the large sequencing depth. Compared with non-shared clonotypes, clonotypes shared by all four sorted-subset donors had higher generation probabilities. Estimated clonotype richness was generally larger for naive than for memory subsets. Across four donors, around 5% of naive CD4, 3% to 3.5% of naive CD8, around 2.1% of memory CD4, and 0.4% to 0.45% of memory CD8 clonotypes were shared.

For the CD8 naive samples, CD45RO-negative cells were positively selected for CCR7, yielding a CD45RA+CCR7+ population from which TemRA cells were excluded. Healthy HIV-negative adults with no recently reported acute infections or vaccinations were included as donors. Every donor was a Caucasian adult residing in Nashville, Tennessee, USA. Blood was obtained by leukapheresis, after which PBMCs were separated by Ficoll-Histopaque density gradient centrifugation and cryopreserved in liquid nitrogen vapor phase. Analytical flow cytometry was used to check the purity and quantity of every magnetically sorted T cell population. Genomic DNA was isolated from each sorted fraction and quantified by UV absorbance on a Nanodrop 2000c. TCR CDR3 regions were amplified from genomic DNA by multiplex PCR using the deep immunoSEQ assay. Extracted genomic DNA from each cell subset was distributed evenly across all wells of several immunoSEQ 96-well plates, and each plate was treated as a replicate. Each replicate PCR for sorted subsets received about 180 ng genomic DNA, equal to about 29,000 T cell genomes. The purified libraries were quantified using a Qubit 3.0 fluorometer, sized with a Bioanalyzer 2100, and then quantified again using the KAPA Library Quantification kit. A separate single-read 150-cycle Illumina NextSeq 550 flow cell was used to sequence each immunoSEQ 96-well plate. In the authors' own workflow: Because only junctional sequences without quality scores were contained in the immunoSEQ output, filtering matching that applied to full-length reads could not be performed. Sequences were annotated with PyIR, a Python wrapper for IgBLAST v1.9, using IMGT germline references to assign V/J genes and CDR3. Any read was removed if the V/J assignment was weak (E-value above 1e-6), the CDR3 was missing, or the read contained stop codons, out-of-frame junctions, or ambiguous translated residues. V3J clonotypes were defined by identical inferred V gene, J gene, and CDR3 amino acid sequence. The percentage overlap between two repertoires was calculated by dividing the number of shared unique clonotypes by the size of the smaller repertoire. RTK rarefaction, the Chao1 estimator, and Recon v2.1 estimates of unobserved clonotypes were used to assess repertoire richness. OLGA was used to compute generation probabilities for all TCRbeta clonotypes that the gDNA method yielded from a handful of donors. Imported from immuneACCESS, the table was reduced by TCRdb to in-frame sequences with V and J called. These copies leave out some clones; in studies compared against another copy, an unresolved V gene accounts for under half, and the cause of the remainder is not known. V, J and clone size are those of that table, while D and trimming were read from the DNA. This sample gives about 2 million clones in total; roughly 94% of them show up just once. The ten largest clones capture more than 0.9% of the sample.

CDR1 SGHAT and CDR2 FQNNGV were looked up in the germline V gene. Trimming leaves V shorter by 0 bases and J shorter by 10 bases, with the junction holding 6 bases beyond the gene matches. Spanning cysteine to phenylalanine, the CDR3 consists of 15 amino acids. Only the CDR3 portion is preserved as DNA: 45 bases, with reading frame beginning at the first base. Comment on this clone: It lacks a known antigen. Per-nucleotide qualities are absent, and no much larger clonotype sits a single base away.

Sequencing was done on a sample of naive CD8+ T cells sorted from blood. Reading the label with the study, this specimen's cell subset or site is: CD45RA+CCR7+. The clonotype was recovered from a young man in good health. Recombination linked TRBV11-2 to TRBJ1-6, and 7 junction bases match TRBD1. CDR3 reads: CASSLEGDRQSPLHF. The DNA sequence is as follows: TGTGCCAGCAGCTTAGAGGGGGACAGACAGTCACCCCTCCACTTT.